These 10 T cell receptor beta chains were sequenced from one sample in a study of blood T cell repertoires in COVID-19. The protocol was immunoSEQ multiplex PCR, while the TCRdb copy is restricted to in-frame clones and leaves out a portion. This table has 150,000 to 200,000 clones, around 80% appearing once. Sequencing was performed on PBMCs or T cells enriched from blood (not recorded which). These receptors were taken from a man between 65 and 85 years old who had been exposed to COVID-19.

The chain uses TRBV3-1 (or the pseudogene TRBV3-2) and TRBJ1-2, with TRBD1 matching over 8 bases. V lost 1 base and J lost 4; bases outside the gene matches: 2. The CDR3 is 14 amino acids. The germline CDR1 and CDR2 sequences are LGHDT and YNNKEL (reference sequence). CDR3 sequence reads: CASSQGTGTYGYTF. In nucleotides, the CDR3 is TGTGCCAGCAGCCAAGGGACAGGGACCTATGGCTACACCTTC.

In DNA, the CDR3 is TGTGCCAGCAGCTTATTACAGGGACAAGAGACCCAGTACTTC. This translates into CASSLLQGQETQYF. The chain has TRBV5-4 and TRBJ2-5; D is perhaps TRBD1 (6 bases). Germline CDR1 reads SGHNT; CDR2 reads YYREEE (reference sequence). CDR3 length: 14 residues. V lost 2 bases and J 2 bases, leaving 10 bases between the germline ends.

CDR3 coding DNA: TGTGCCAGCTCACCCTATGACACGGAGAACACTGAAGCTTTCTTT. Its translation is CASSPYDTENTEAFF. V and J are TRBV18 and TRBJ1-1, with D hard to call. Germline CDR1 and CDR2: KGHSH and LQKENI. This CDR3 is built from 15 residues. The V and J ends lost 3 bases and 1 base respectively, with 12 bases between them.

This clone was seen a single time. This chain uses TRBV2 with TRBJ1-2, with 7 bases identical to TRBD1. Germline lookup yields CDR1 SNHLY and CDR2 FYNNEI. With 6 bases clipped from V and 4 bases from J, the junction kept 8 bases outside the gene matches. The CDR3 is made up of 14 amino acids. Written as DNA, the CDR3 is TGTGCCAGCAGGGAGACAGGGCTTTTCTATGGCTACACCTTC. Residues: CASRETGLFYGYTF.

The rearrangement uses TRBV5-1 and TRBJ2-7, with 8 bases aligning to TRBD2. Losses at the gene ends were 1 base for V and 3 bases for J; bases not matched to a gene: 6. CDR1 is SGHRS and CDR2 is YFSETQ in the germline V gene. The CDR3 spans 15 residues. The CDR3 DNA sequence: TGCGCCAGCAGCTTGACTAGCGGAGCCTACTACGAGCAGTACTTC. Protein product: CASSLTSGAYYEQYF.

The CDR3 region is CASSHGDYADTQYF. The CDR3 nucleotides read TGCGCCAGCAGCCATGGGGACTACGCAGATACGCAGTATTTT. The chain couples TRBV4-1 to TRBJ2-3; 7 bases align to TRBD2. The V and J ends lost 3 bases and 4 bases, in that order; junction bases with no gene match: 4. CDR3 length: 14 amino acids. Germline V CDR1 and CDR2: MGHRA, YSYEKL.

The rearrangement uses TRBV27 and TRBJ2-2; no clear D gene. The CDR3 consists of 15 residues. V was cut by 5 bases and J by 6 bases, with 16 bases left in between. Germline V gives CDR1 MNHEY, CDR2 SMNVEV (reference sequence). The CDR3 reads CASSPYSLVAGELFF. The CDR3 nucleotides are TGTGCCAGCAGTCCGTATAGCCTCGTAGCCGGGGAGCTGTTTTTT.

This chain uses TRBV5-1 with TRBJ2-2; D is possibly TRBD1 (6 bases). CDR1 SGHRS and CDR2 YFSETQ come from the germline V gene. Trimming shortened V by 4 bases and J by 8 bases, and 24 bases separated the two germline ends. The CDR3 covers 17 residues. The DNA for the CDR3 is TGCGCCAGCAGCAACGCCCCGGGACATCTAAGGTGGGGGGAGCTGTTTTTT. It encodes CASSNAPGHLRWGELFF.

The chain employs TRBV25-1 and TRBJ1-1; D gene unclear. The ends were cut back, 7 bases at V and 7 bases at J, with 10 bases in the middle. CDR1 and CDR2 from the germline V gene are MGHDK and SYGVNS. The CDR3 is 11 residues long. The CDR3 here is CASTQTGEAFF. CDR3 nucleotide sequence: TGTGCCAGCACCCAGACGGGTGAAGCTTTCTTT.

This clone was seen once. The chain links TRBV9 to TRBJ2-7, with D tentatively TRBD1 (6 bases). Germline loops: CDR1 SGDLS, CDR2 YYNGEE. The CDR3 runs 15 residues. V lost 0 bases and J 2 bases, leaving 12 bases between the germline ends. Written as DNA, the CDR3 is TGTGCCAGCAGCGTAGAACAGGGCCCTACCTACGAGCAGTACTTC. The encoded protein is CASSVEQGPTYEQYF.